This TCR beta chain came from a study of shared clonotypes between healthy human individuals. Study overall: The study used three CD4 naive, three CD4 memory, two CD8 naive and one CD8 memory plate per donor.

Study findings and constraints: The four-donor shared clonotypes exceeded non-shared clonotypes in generation probability, with non-shared ones scoring lower. Naive subsets, compared against memory subsets, generally had larger estimated richness values.

Adult donors, all healthy and HIV-negative, had no recent acute infections or vaccinations. The CDR3 loop spans 14 amino acids. Trimming removed 5 bases at V and 2 bases at J, with 11 bases between. CDR1 and CDR2 (germline): SEHNR, FQNEAQ (reference sequence). Data came from immunoSEQ multiplex PCR; TCRdb stores just in-frame clones and leaves some out. This table holds some 2,500,000 clones, around 92% found once. With respect to this clone: The antigen is undetermined.

The sequence derives from a man in his late teens or twenties in good health. Some clones in this sample may be carry-over from other donors' samples. The V and J genes are TRBV7-9 and TRBJ2-3; D may be TRBD2 (5 bases). Sequencing was carried out using naive CD4+ T cells from PBMCs. Described subset: CD45RA+ positively selected. CDR3 sequence: CASSTRLPTDTQYF. CDR3 bases: TGTGCCAGCAGCACGCGACTACCCACAGATACGCAGTATTTT. The entire variable domain, with the rest obtained from reference TRBV7-9 and TRBJ2-3, is as follows: DTGVSQNPRHKITKRGQNVTFRCDPISEHNRLYWYRQTLGQGPEFLTYFQNEAQLEKSRLLSDRFSAERPKGSFSTLEIQRTEQGDSAMYLCASSTRLPTDTQYFGPGTRLTVL.